This record looks at one T cell receptor (beta chain) sequence and its context. The target antigen is unknown. This entry comes from a study of T cell responses to AZD1222 COVID-19 vaccine. Study summary: Second-dose recipients at about 4 or about 12 weeks were treated as one pooled group.

TCRdb's copy holds only in-frame clones and misses some; the assay was immunoSEQ multiplex PCR. The sample includes roughly 130,000 clones, roughly 85% of them seen just once. Findings of the study overall: Spike-specific TCR breadth and depth grew following two AZD1222 doses. AZD1222 recipients seropositive at baseline numbered only 5 or 6.

The CDR3 consists of 15 residues. CDR1 SGHRS and CDR2 YFSETQ come from the germline V gene. Trimming left V 4 bases short and J 6 bases short, with 17 bases between. This sequence joins TRBV5-1 and TRBJ1-5, with D perhaps TRBD1 (6 bases). The source of this sequence is an adult in good health. Sequenced material: peripheral blood, taken on day 0 of AZD1222 vaccination. For the CDR3, the DNA is TGCGCCAGCAGCCCGAACACAGGGACGGGTCAGCCCCAGCATTTT. It yields the protein CASSPNTGTGQPQHF.